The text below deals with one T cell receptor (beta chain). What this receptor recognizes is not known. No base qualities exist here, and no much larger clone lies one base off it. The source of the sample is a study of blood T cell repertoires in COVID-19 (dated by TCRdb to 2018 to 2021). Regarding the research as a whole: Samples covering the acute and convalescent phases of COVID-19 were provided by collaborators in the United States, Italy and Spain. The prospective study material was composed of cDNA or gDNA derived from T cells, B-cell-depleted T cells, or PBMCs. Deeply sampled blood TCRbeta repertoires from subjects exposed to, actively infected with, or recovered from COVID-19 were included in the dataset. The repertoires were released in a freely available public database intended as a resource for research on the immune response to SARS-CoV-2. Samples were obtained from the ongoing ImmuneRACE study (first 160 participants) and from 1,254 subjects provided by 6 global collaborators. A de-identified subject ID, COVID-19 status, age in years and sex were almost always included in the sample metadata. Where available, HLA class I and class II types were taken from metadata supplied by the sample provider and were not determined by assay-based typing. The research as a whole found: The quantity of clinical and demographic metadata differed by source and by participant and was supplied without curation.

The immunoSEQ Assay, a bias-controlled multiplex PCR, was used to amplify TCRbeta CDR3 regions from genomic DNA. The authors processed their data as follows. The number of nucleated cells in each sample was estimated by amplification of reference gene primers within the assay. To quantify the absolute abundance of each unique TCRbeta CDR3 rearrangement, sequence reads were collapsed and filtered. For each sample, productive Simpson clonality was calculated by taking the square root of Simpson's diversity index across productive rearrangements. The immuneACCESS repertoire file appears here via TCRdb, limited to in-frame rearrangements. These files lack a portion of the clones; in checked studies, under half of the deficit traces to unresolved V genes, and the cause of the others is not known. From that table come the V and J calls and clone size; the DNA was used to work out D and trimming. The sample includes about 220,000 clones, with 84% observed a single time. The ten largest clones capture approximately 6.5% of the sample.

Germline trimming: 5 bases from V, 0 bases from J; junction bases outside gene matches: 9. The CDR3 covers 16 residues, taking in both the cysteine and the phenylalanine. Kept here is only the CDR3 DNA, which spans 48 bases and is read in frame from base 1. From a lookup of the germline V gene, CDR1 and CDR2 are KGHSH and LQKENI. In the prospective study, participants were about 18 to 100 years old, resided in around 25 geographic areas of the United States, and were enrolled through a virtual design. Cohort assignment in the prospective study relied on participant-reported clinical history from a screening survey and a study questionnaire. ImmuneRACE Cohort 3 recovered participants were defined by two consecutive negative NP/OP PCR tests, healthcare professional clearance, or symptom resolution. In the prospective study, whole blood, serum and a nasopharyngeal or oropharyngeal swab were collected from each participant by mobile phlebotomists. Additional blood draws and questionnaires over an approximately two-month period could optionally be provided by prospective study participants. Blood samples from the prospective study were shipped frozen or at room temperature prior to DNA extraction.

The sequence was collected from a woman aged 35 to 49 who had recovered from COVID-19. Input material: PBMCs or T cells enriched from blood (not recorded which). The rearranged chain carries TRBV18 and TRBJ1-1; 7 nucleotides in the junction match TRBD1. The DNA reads TGTGCCAGCTCAGAAGACAGGGCAAAAATGAACACTGAAGCTTTCTTT. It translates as CASSEDRAKMNTEAFF.